These 13 T cell receptor beta chains were sequenced from one sample in a study of cytomegalovirus exposure and HLA in healthy donors. Both 60 Vbeta primers and 13 Jbeta primers went into the PCR. The data were produced by immunoSEQ multiplex PCR, yet TCRdb's version contains in-frame clones alone and is incomplete. The repertoire holds about 190,000 clones, with more than 70% as singletons. Material: PBMCs. The origin of the receptors is a man younger than 45 in good health and CMV-seropositive.

This clone has more than one count but fewer than ten. The chain carries TRBV10-2 and TRBJ1-4, with a weak D call TRBD1 (5 bases). The ends were cut back, 6 bases at V and 0 bases at J, with 8 bases in the middle. Looked up from germline, CDR1 is WSHSY and CDR2 is SAAADI. CDR3 length: 14 residues. CDR3 sequence (DNA): TGCGCCAGCAGGGACATCTCAACTAATGAAAAACTGTTTTTT. It yields the protein CASRDISTNEKLFF.

V gene TRBV2 combines with J gene TRBJ2-3; 9 nucleotides align to TRBD2. The CDR3 is 16 residues long. V trimming: 6 bases; J trimming: 4 bases; junction bases outside the gene matches: 11. Germline CDR1 reads SNHLY; CDR2 reads FYNNEI. Here the CDR3 reads CASRKGLADSSDTQYF. CDR3 nucleotides: TGTGCCAGCAGAAAGGGACTAGCAGATTCCTCAGATACGCAGTATTTT.

The V call is TRBV4-3, the J call TRBJ1-1; the match to TRBD1 covers 7 bases. CDR1 is LGHNA and CDR2 is YSLEER in the germline V gene. V was pared by 0 bases and J by 1 base, with 2 bases of the junction left unmatched. This CDR3 contains 15 residues. The CDR3 reads CASSQEGQKNTEAFF. The DNA of the CDR3 is TGCGCCAGCAGCCAAGAGGGACAGAAGAACACTGAAGCTTTCTTT.

The gene calls are TRBV9 and TRBJ1-3; 10 bases are a match to TRBD1. CDR3 size: 18 residues. Germline V gene sequence: CDR1 SGDLS, CDR2 YYNGEE. Trimming at V came to 1 base and at J to 0 bases, leaving 7 bases not matched to a gene. CDR3 coding DNA: TGTGCCAGCAGCGTAAATCGACAGGGGGCTATCTCTGGAAACACCATATATTTT. This sequence encodes CASSVNRQGAISGNTIYF.

The J gene is TRBJ1-1, the V gene TRBV18, with D hard to call. Germline CDR1 reads KGHSH; CDR2 reads LQKENI. Trimming left V 2 bases short and J 2 bases short, with 9 bases between. The CDR3 is 14 amino acids. CDR3 nucleotide sequence: TGTGCCAGCTCACCAGGGAGACAAAACACTGAAGCTTTCTTT. This translates into CASSPGRQNTEAFF.

The V and J genes are TRBV7-8 and TRBJ2-1, with 8 bases fitting TRBD1. With V trimmed by 3 bases and J by 2 bases, 3 bases remained unmatched. Germline CDR1 is SGHVS and CDR2 is FQNEAQ. CDR3 length equals 15 residues. The CDR3 bases are TGTGCCAGCAGCTTCGGACAGGGAACCTACAATGAGCAGTTCTTC. It is translated as CASSFGQGTYNEQFF.

A remark on this clone: In the same sample, other DNA sequences code for this CDR3. The chain is built from TRBV6-6 and TRBJ1-1; D remains unclear. The CDR3 has 13 residues. Germline CDR1 MNHNY, CDR2 SVGAGI (reference sequence). V lost 10 bases to trimming and J lost 3 bases, with 15 bases between them. The CDR3 loop is CATSGDGYTEAFF. The CDR3 nucleotides are TGTGCCACCTCCGGTGACGGGTACACTGAAGCTTTCTTT.

J is TRBJ2-1 and V is TRBV9, with 7 bases that match TRBD1. The germline CDR1 and CDR2 sequences are SGDLS and YYNGEE. There are 15 residues in the CDR3. The J segment lost 2 bases and the V segment lost 3 bases, leaving 5 bases of the junction unmatched. CDR3 nucleotide sequence: TGTGCCAGCAGCGCCGCAGGGGGAGCCTACAATGAGCAGTTCTTC. It is translated as CASSAAGGAYNEQFF.

The chain uses TRBV6-1 and TRBJ1-2; D not certain. The germline V gene encodes CDR1 MNHNS and CDR2 SASEGT. Trimming shortened V by 10 bases and J by 9 bases, and 18 bases separated the two germline ends. The CDR3 runs to 12 residues. CDR3 bases: TGTGCCACGCACTGGGAGTCCTTTAGCTACACCTTC. Translation gives CATHWESFSYTF.

This clone was counted once. The CDR3 region has the DNA TGTGCCAGCAGCTTACACAGGGGGGACACAGATACGCAGTATTTT. It translates to CASSLHRGDTDTQYF. V usage is TRBV7-9 and J usage is TRBJ2-3; 8 bases map to TRBD1. Per the germline V gene, CDR1 is SEHNR and CDR2 is FQNEAQ (reference sequence). This CDR3 has 15 residues. V was pared by 2 bases and J by 2 bases, with 3 bases of the junction left unmatched.

The sample holds a few counts of this clone. J is TRBJ2-7 and V is TRBV27; no reliable D call. V lost 3 bases, J lost 2 bases, and 11 bases lay in between. This CDR3 has 14 residues. CDR1 is MNHEY and CDR2 is SMNVEV in the germline V gene (reference sequence). CDR3: CASSFSDGTYEQYF. CDR3 nucleotide sequence: TGTGCCAGCAGTTTCAGCGACGGTACCTACGAGCAGTACTTC.

The sample holds a few counts of this clone. The chain combines TRBV5-4 with TRBJ2-7; 15 bases align to TRBD2. This CDR3 is 19 amino acids long. The V and J ends lost 0 bases and 0 bases, in that order; junction bases with no gene match: 7. In germline, CDR1 is SGHNT, CDR2 YYREEE (reference sequence). Here the CDR3 reads CASSLDGGLAGGSSYEQYF. CDR3 DNA: TGTGCCAGCAGCTTGGATGGTGGACTAGCGGGGGGGTCCTCCTACGAGCAGTACTTC.

The CDR3 region is CASSIGGMGQFF. CDR3 DNA sequence: TGTGCCAGTAGTATTGGCGGGATGGGTCAGTTCTTC. This chain uses TRBV19 with TRBJ2-1; D is possibly TRBD2 (6 bases). This CDR3 contains 12 residues. Germline CDR1 is LNHDA and CDR2 is SQIVND (reference sequence). V dropped 3 bases and J dropped 13 bases, with 13 bases sitting between them. The whole variable domain, filled in from reference TRBV19 and TRBJ2-1, reads DGGITQSPKYLFRKEGQNVTLSCEQNLNHDAMYWYRQDPGQGLRLIYYSQIVNDFQKGDIAEGYSVSREKKESFPLTVTSAQKNPTAFYLCASSIGGMGQFFGPGTRLTVL.